This T cell receptor (beta chain) was identified in a study of T cell repertoires in cytomegalovirus infection. Study results and limitations: HLA-C-restricted TCR beta clonotypes specific for CMV led the ex vivo response.

About this clonotype itself: The target antigen is unknown.

TCRdb called the reads again in MiXCR, with one record for every CDR3 protein. This table has some 230,000 distinct CDR3 sequences, roughly 22% appearing once. Source material: CD8+ T cells from PBMCs. The sequence came from a human donor in good health (CMV status not recorded). Some clones in this sample may be carry-over from other donors' samples.

CDR3 coding DNA: TGTGCCAGCAGCTTAGGGGCGGGGACCCACGCGCAGTACTTC. Translated, it gives CASSLGAGTHAQYF. The chain is built from TRBV7-3 and TRBJ2-7, with D possibly being TRBD2 (6 bases). The length of the CDR3 is 14 residues. V lost 2 bases and J lost 9, with 17 bases in between. Germline V gene lookup returns CDR1 SGHTA and CDR2 FQGTGA.